This paragraph covers one T cell receptor beta chain sequence. These data belong to a study of blood T cell repertoires in COVID-19. Looking at the study overall: Researchers got acute and convalescent COVID-19 samples from the United States, Italy and Spain. PBMCs, B-cell-depleted T cells, or T cells were the source of the cDNA or gDNA that made up the material.

As processed by the authors: Amplification from reference gene primers served as the basis for estimated nucleated cell counts. Clones were sequenced by immunoSEQ multiplex PCR, and TCRdb holds only the in-frame ones, with some missing. The V and J calls and the clone size are those of that table, but D and trimming were determined from the DNA. The table lists tens of thousands of clones, 75% to 90% of them singletons. The sequence was collected from a woman aged 45-65 years with active or convalescent COVID-19. Source material: peripheral blood.

Here the CDR3 DNA reads TGTGCCAGCAGCGGCCTGCCGGGACAAACCTACGAGCAGTACTTC. It translates to CASSGLPGQTYEQYF. The V call is TRBV6-5, the J call TRBJ2-7, with D possibly being TRBD1 (6 bases). The CDR3 sequence is 15 residues long. Germline CDR1 and CDR2: MNHEY and SVGAGI. V lost 6 bases, J lost 2 bases, and 17 bases lay in between.